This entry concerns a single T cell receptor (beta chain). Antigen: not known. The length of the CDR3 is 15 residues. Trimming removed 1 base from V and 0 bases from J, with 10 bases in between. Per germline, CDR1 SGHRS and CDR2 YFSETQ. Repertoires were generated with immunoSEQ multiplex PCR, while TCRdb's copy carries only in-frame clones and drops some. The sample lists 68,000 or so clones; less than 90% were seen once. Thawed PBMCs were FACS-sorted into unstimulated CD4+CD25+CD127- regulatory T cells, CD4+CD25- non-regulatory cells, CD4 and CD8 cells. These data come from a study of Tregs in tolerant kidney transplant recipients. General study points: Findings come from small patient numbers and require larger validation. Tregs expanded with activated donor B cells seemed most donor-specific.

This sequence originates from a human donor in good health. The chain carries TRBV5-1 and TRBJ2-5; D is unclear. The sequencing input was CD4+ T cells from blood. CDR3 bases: TGCGCCAGCAGCTTGTCTTCGGGTAACCAAGAGACCCAGTACTTC. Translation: CASSLSSGNQETQYF. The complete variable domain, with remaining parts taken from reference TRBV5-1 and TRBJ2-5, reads KAGVTQTPRYLIKTRGQQVTLSCSPISGHRSVSWYQQTPGQGLQFLFEYFSETQRNKGNFPGRFSGRQFSNSRSEMNVSTLELGDSALYLCASSLSSGNQETQYFGPGTRLLVL.